These 17 T cell receptor beta chains were all obtained from the same sample, sequenced in a study of T cell repertoires in aging, cancer and after chemotherapy. Peripheral blood genomic DNA, not sorted cells or RNA, was the template. Multiplex touch-down PCR with TRB-A/B primers amplified rearranged V-D-J TRB sequences. TCRdb analysed the multiplex PCR reads with MiXCR anew, one entry per CDR3 protein. This sample carries 10,000 to 15,000 distinct CDR3 sequences, 35% of them seen once, and the ten largest clones take 5% to 8%. Specimen: blood. Receptors originate from a human donor in good health. The donor label of this sample is uncertain.

By share, this clonotype ranks as medium-sized. The chain uses TRBV19 and TRBJ2-3; 13 bases align to TRBD2. After removal of 4 bases from V and 0 bases from J, the junction contained 1 base not matched to a gene. This CDR3 comprises 16 residues. Germline CDR1 LNHDA, CDR2 SQIVND (reference sequence). CDR3 nucleotides: TGTGCCAGTAGTAAGACTAGCGGGGGGAGCACAGATACGCAGTATTTT. It translates to CASSKTSGGSTDTQYF.

The chain carries TRBV11-2 and TRBJ2-1; 8 nucleotides line up with TRBD2. This CDR3 is built from 14 residues. With V trimmed by 2 bases and J by 8 bases, 5 bases remained unmatched. Germline V gene sequence: CDR1 SGHAT, CDR2 FQNNGV. This CDR3 is CASSLSGGADEQFF. The CDR3 DNA reads TGTGCCAGCAGCTTATCCGGGGGGGCAGATGAGCAGTTCTTC.

This clonotype showed up just a few times. The J gene is TRBJ2-2, the V gene TRBV13; TRBD1 or TRBD2 may be the D gene (5 bases each). V was shortened by 5 bases and J by 5 bases, with 21 bases between the two germline ends. Per germline, CDR1 PRHDT and CDR2 FYEKMQ (reference sequence). This CDR3 has 17 residues. CDR3 sequence (DNA): TGTGCCAGCAGCGCCCCCCGCTATGGTTGGGGGACCGGGGAGCTGTTTTTT. It translates to CASSAPRYGWGTGELFF. Combining the CDR3 with reference TRBV13 and TRBJ2-2 gives the whole variable domain AAGVIQSPRHLIKEKRETATLKCYPIPRHDTVYWYQQGPGQDPQFLISFYEKMQSDKGSIPDRFSAQQFSDYHSELNMSSLELGDSALYFCASSAPRYGWGTGELFFGEGSRLTVL.

This clonotype was observed a few times. This chain joins TRBV6-5 and TRBJ1-6, with 8 bases matching TRBD1. CDR1 and CDR2 from the germline V gene are MNHEY and SVGAGI. This CDR3 is built from 15 residues. Trimming removed 2 bases from V and 9 bases from J; junction bases left unmatched: 6. This CDR3 reads CASSYRNDRGSPLHF. In DNA form, the CDR3 reads TGTGCCAGCAGTTACAGAAATGACAGGGGTTCACCCCTCCACTTT.

The rearrangement uses TRBV6-5 and TRBJ2-2, with 8 bases identical to TRBD2. With V trimmed by 6 bases and J by 7 bases, 13 bases remained unmatched. The CDR3 is made up of 16 amino acids. CDR1 is MNHEY, CDR2 SVGAGI, per germline. CDR3 nucleotide sequence: TGTGCCAGCAGCCACTCAACGGGACTAGAGGACGGGGAGCTGTTTTTT. Its protein product is CASSHSTGLEDGELFF.

CDR3 DNA sequence: TGTGCCACCAGTGGGAGGGGAGATACGCAGTATTTT. Translation gives CATSGRGDTQYF. V and J are TRBV24-1 and TRBJ2-3; D perhaps matches TRBD2 (6 bases). The germline V and J ends were trimmed by 5 bases and 5 bases, with 7 bases remaining between them. The CDR3 has 12 amino acids. In germline, CDR1 is KGHDR, CDR2 SFDVKD.

As for this clonotype: Here the CDR3 omits its conserved ending phenylalanine or tryptophan, so a read error is the likely source. It is unclear where the CDR3 begins or ends on the DNA, so no DNA is shown, and the CDR3 is as TCRdb lists it. J is TRBJ2-7 and V is TRBV11-3; the D call of TRBD2 is as the table states it, not checked on the DNA. The CDR3 extends over 15 residues, inclusive of both ends. Germline loops: CDR1 SGHNT, CDR2 YENEEA. This CDR3 reads CASSTTPGTSGRAFR.

Sample share makes this clonotype medium-sized. The CDR3 DNA is TGTGCCAGCAGATCTGGCGGGGAGCTGTTTTTT. Protein: CASRSGGELFF. J is TRBJ2-2 and V is TRBV12-3 or TRBV12-4; no reliable D call. The CDR3 is 11 residues long. V was pared by 6 bases and J by 7 bases, with 6 bases between.

The chain joins TRBV6-5 to TRBJ1-5; D unclear. The germline V gene has CDR1 MNHEY and CDR2 SVGAGI. With 2 bases removed from V and 7 bases from J, the gap between germline ends came to 9 bases. The CDR3 has 13 residues. The CDR3 protein is CASSYDGWQPQHF. CDR3 DNA: TGTGCCAGCAGTTACGACGGATGGCAGCCCCAGCATTTT.

This chain joins TRBV18 and TRBJ2-1; TRBD2 aligns across 11 bases. The CDR3 has 16 amino acids. Germline trimming cut 3 bases from V and 7 bases from J; bases unmatched to any gene: 8. The germline V gene encodes CDR1 KGHSH and CDR2 LQKENI. The CDR3 spells CASSPVELAGVNEQFF. DNA of the CDR3: TGTGCCAGCTCACCCGTCGAACTAGCGGGGGTTAATGAGCAGTTCTTC.

This chain joins TRBV15 and TRBJ2-4; D might be TRBD1 or TRBD2, each matching 6 bases. Trimming stripped 1 base from V and 2 bases from J, with 21 bases between. The CDR3 runs 19 residues. The germline V gene has CDR1 LNHNV and CDR2 YYDKDF (reference sequence). This CDR3 is CATSRGPSGAHLTKNIQYF. The CDR3 DNA sequence: TGTGCCACCAGCAGAGGTCCCTCGGGGGCCCATCTGACCAAAAACATTCAGTACTTC.

This clonotype is labeled as medium-sized (0.01 to 0.1%). V usage is TRBV29-1 and J usage is TRBJ2-7; TRBD1 agrees at 7 bases. There are 15 residues in the CDR3. V gave up 6 bases and J gave up 7 bases; unmatched junction bases: 18. Germline lookup yields CDR1 SQVTM and CDR2 ANQGSEA. CDR3 amino acids: CSVALQTGPETEQYF. As DNA, the CDR3 is TGCAGCGTGGCCCTTCAGACAGGGCCGGAAACAGAGCAGTACTTC.

This clonotype was detected only a few times. DNA of the CDR3: TGCAGCGTTGAAGTGCGGGGTACTAACACTGAAGCTTTCTTT. As protein: CSVEVRGTNTEAFF. The V and J genes are TRBV29-1 and TRBJ1-1, with D unclear. This CDR3 region has 14 residues. Germline loops: CDR1 SQVTM, CDR2 ANQGSEA. V was pared by 1 base and J by 2 bases, with 11 bases between. Supplemented by reference TRBV29-1 and TRBJ1-1, the full variable domain reads SAVISQKPSRDICQRGTSLTIQCQVDSQVTMMFWYRQQPGQSLTLIATANQGSEATYESGFVIDKFPISRPNLTFSTLTVSNMSPEDSSIYLCSVEVRGTNTEAFFGQGTRLTVV.

The J gene is TRBJ1-2, the V gene TRBV19, with TRBD1 matching 7 bases. V trimming: 6 bases; J trimming: 8 bases; junction bases outside the gene matches: 15. Germline CDR1 is LNHDA and CDR2 is SQIVND (reference sequence). The CDR3 is made up of 15 amino acids. CDR3: CASSVLHRGAGGYTF. The CDR3 region has the DNA TGTGCCAGTAGCGTATTACACAGGGGCGCTGGAGGCTACACCTTC.

The chain is built from TRBV5-4 and TRBJ2-2, with D unresolved. V lost 1 base and J lost 0, with 13 bases in between. CDR3 length: 17 amino acids. Germline assignment: CDR1 SGHNT and CDR2 YYREEE (reference sequence). The DNA for the CDR3 is TGTGCCAGCAGCTTGTACTCGGCCATCTCGAACACCGGGGAGCTGTTTTTT. This encodes CASSLYSAISNTGELFF.

This clonotype has only a few counts. The chain links TRBV5-6 to TRBJ2-1, with D possibly being TRBD1 (6 bases). Trimming shortened V by 4 bases and J by 6 bases, and 17 bases separated the two germline ends. The CDR3 is 15 amino acids. Germline V lookup: CDR1 SGHDT, CDR2 YYEEEE. In nucleotides, the CDR3 is TGTGCCAGCAGCGTTACTTTGACAGGAGGCAATGAGCAGTTCTTC. It encodes CASSVTLTGGNEQFF.

This rearrangement joins TRBV7-2 to TRBJ2-1, with D tentatively TRBD2 (7 bases). Between the trimmed V and J ends, which lost 8 bases and 5 bases, there was a span of 22 bases. Germline lookup yields CDR1 SGHTA and CDR2 FQGNSA. The CDR3 has 16 residues. CDR3 sequence: CASLPFSRGPHNEQFF. In DNA form, the CDR3 reads TGTGCCAGCCTCCCATTTTCGCGGGGGCCGCACAATGAGCAGTTCTTC.